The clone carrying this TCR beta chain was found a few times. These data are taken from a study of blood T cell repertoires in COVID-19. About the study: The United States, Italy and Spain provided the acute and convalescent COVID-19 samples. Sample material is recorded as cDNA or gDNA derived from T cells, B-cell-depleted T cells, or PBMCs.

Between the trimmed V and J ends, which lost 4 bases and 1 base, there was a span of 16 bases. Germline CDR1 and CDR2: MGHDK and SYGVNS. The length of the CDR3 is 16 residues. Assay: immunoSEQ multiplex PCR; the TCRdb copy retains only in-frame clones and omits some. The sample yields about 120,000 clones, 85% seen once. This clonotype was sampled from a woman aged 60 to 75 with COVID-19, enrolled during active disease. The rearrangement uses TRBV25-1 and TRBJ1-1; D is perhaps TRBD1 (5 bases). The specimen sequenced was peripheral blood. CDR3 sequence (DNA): TGTGCCAGCAGTGGGGCTTGGGCGGGGCCGAACACTGAAGCTTTCTTT. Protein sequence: CASSGAWAGPNTEAFF.